Following are 8 T cell receptor beta chains from one sample sequenced in a study of blood T cell repertoires in COVID-19 (dated by TCRdb to 2018 to 2021). Libraries were made using the immunoSEQ multiplex PCR assay. Held by TCRdb, this immuneACCESS table contains in-frame sequences only and omits some clones. Under half of the omission traces to an unresolved V gene where checked; the cause of the rest is unknown. Recorded for this sample are approximately 100,000 clones; approximately 80% of them occurred a single time. Jointly, the top ten make up about 10% of the sample. The sample was peripheral blood. These receptors were collected from a man in his 70s with acute or convalescent COVID-19.

V and J are TRBV12-3 or TRBV12-4 and TRBJ1-1; D not resolved. V was shortened by 6 bases and J by 13 bases, with 18 bases between the two germline ends. The CDR3 is made up of 12 amino acids. The CDR3 reads CASSYGRGEVFF. The DNA for the CDR3 is TGTGCCAGCAGCTATGGACGGGGAGAGGTTTTCTTT.

The count of this clone is one. The chain carries TRBV10-3 and TRBJ2-1; unclear D gene. The CDR3 loop spans 11 amino acids. Per germline, CDR1 ENHRY and CDR2 SYGVKD. The ends were cut back, 10 bases at V and 5 bases at J, with 9 bases in the middle. The CDR3: CATGANNEQFF. DNA of the CDR3: TGTGCCACCGGTGCAAACAATGAGCAGTTCTTC.

V gene TRBV3-1 (or the pseudogene TRBV3-2) combines with J gene TRBJ1-1; maybe TRBD1 (6 bases). The germline V gene encodes CDR1 LGHDT and CDR2 YNNKEL (reference sequence). Trimming took 4 bases from V and 0 from J, leaving 12 bases between them. There are 15 residues in the CDR3. This CDR3 is CASSPPQGLNTEAFF. The CDR3, as DNA: TGTGCCAGCAGCCCTCCCCAGGGGCTGAACACTGAAGCTTTCTTT.

The chain joins TRBV5-1 to TRBJ2-4, with a possible D match to TRBD1 (6 bases). Germline CDR1 and CDR2: SGHRS and YFSETQ. This CDR3 is 14 amino acids long. The V and J ends lost 4 bases and 7 bases respectively, with 15 bases between them. CDR3 coding DNA: TGCGCCAGCAGCCCCGGGACAAACGGGAACATTCAGTACTTC. This translates into CASSPGTNGNIQYF.

The V call is TRBV10-3, the J call TRBJ2-7, with 9 bases identical to TRBD2. With 2 bases clipped from V and 5 bases from J, the junction kept 10 bases outside the gene matches. The CDR3 length is 16 residues. Germline V CDR1 and CDR2: ENHRY, SYGVKD. CDR3 residues: CAISEGSAGGRDEQYF. The CDR3 coding sequence is TGTGCCATCAGTGAGGGGTCGGCGGGAGGGCGGGACGAGCAGTACTTC.

The genes are TRBV10-2 and TRBJ2-7; 7 bases fit TRBD2. The CDR3 is made up of 13 amino acids. The V gene's germline CDR1 is WSHSY and CDR2 SAAADI. J gave up 1 base and V 6 bases, and 3 bases lay outside the gene matches. Written as DNA, the CDR3 is TGCGCCAGCAGGGGGGGGTTATCCTACGAGCAGTACTTC. Its translation is CASRGGLSYEQYF.

This clone was recorded once. The genes are TRBV7-8 and TRBJ2-1, with 13 bases identical to TRBD2. The CDR3 has 17 amino acids. J was trimmed by 4 bases and V by 1 base; bases with no gene match: 4. CDR1 is SGHVS, CDR2 FQNEAQ, per germline. CDR3 sequence: CASSLGPGLAGYNEQFF. CDR3 in DNA: TGTGCCAGCAGCTTAGGGCCGGGACTAGCGGGGTACAATGAGCAGTTCTTC.

This chain joins TRBV11-2 and TRBJ2-5; D might be TRBD1 (8 bases). Trimming took 0 bases from V and 7 from J, leaving 15 bases between them. The CDR3 totals 15 residues. The germline gives CDR1 SGHAT, CDR2 FQNNGV. The CDR3 here is CASSLEAGGGGTQYF. The CDR3 DNA reads TGTGCCAGCAGCTTAGAGGCAGGGGGCGGGGGGACCCAGTACTTC.